One sample yielded the 7 T cell receptor beta chains listed below, sequenced in a study of cytomegalovirus exposure and HLA in healthy donors listed by TCRdb under 2017. To prepare the library, the immunoSEQ multiplex PCR assay was applied. For the multiplex PCR, a mixture combining 60 forward primers for TCR Vbeta segments and 13 reverse primers for TCR Jbeta segments was used. TCRdb stores this immuneACCESS table with in-frame sequences only. Part of the clones is absent; in the studies checked, under half of the shortfall reflects unresolved V genes, and no reason is known for the rest. A total of some 110,000 clones appear in this sample, around 80% of them only once. Around 23% of the sample is in the top ten clones. Sequenced material: PBMCs. The source is a man aged 30 to 45 in good health and CMV-seropositive.

The rearrangement joins TRBV6-6 to TRBJ1-1, with 9 bases fitting TRBD1. CDR3 length: 14 amino acids. Germline CDR1 and CDR2: MNHNY and SVGAGI (reference sequence). V gave up 6 bases and J gave up 5 bases; unmatched junction bases: 7. DNA for the CDR3: TGTGCCAGCAGCGAACAGGGGGCAAGGACTGAAGCTTTCTTT. As protein: CASSEQGARTEAFF.

The chain carries TRBV29-1 and TRBJ2-7; possible D gene TRBD2, 6 bases. The CDR3 runs 13 residues. The ends were cut back, 7 bases at V and 1 base at J, with 14 bases in the middle. Germline V gene data show CDR1 as SQVTM and CDR2 as ANQGSEA. The CDR3 sequence: CSALLGGSYEQYF. The CDR3 DNA is TGCAGCGCACTCCTTGGGGGGTCCTACGAGCAGTACTTC.

The chain has TRBV2 and TRBJ2-7; D gene unclear. The CDR3 is made up of 10 amino acids. Germline CDR1 SNHLY, CDR2 FYNNEI. Trimming pared 8 bases from V and 6 bases from J, leaving 8 bases between. The CDR3 region is CASVSLEQYF. The DNA for the CDR3 is TGTGCCAGCGTCAGTCTCGAGCAGTACTTC.

The rearrangement joins TRBV29-1 to TRBJ1-1, with D maybe TRBD1 (6 bases). V shed 7 bases and J shed 4 bases, with 13 bases lying between them. CDR3 size: 12 residues. In germline, CDR1 is SQVTM, CDR2 ANQGSEA. CDR3 amino acids: CSGQDSFTEAFF. DNA for the CDR3: TGCAGCGGGCAGGACAGCTTCACTGAAGCTTTCTTT.

For the CDR3, the DNA is TGTGCCAGCTCTTCAACAGGGCGCACTGAAGCTTTCTTT. This sequence encodes CASSSTGRTEAFF. The chain recombines TRBV18 with TRBJ1-1, with a tentative D call TRBD1 (6 bases). Trimming stripped 6 bases from V and 4 bases from J, with 12 bases between. The CDR3 totals 13 residues. Germline assignment: CDR1 KGHSH and CDR2 LQKENI.

This sequence joins TRBV7-2 and TRBJ2-3; 10 positions agree with TRBD1. The CDR3 contains 16 residues. Trimming at V came to 5 bases and at J to 3 bases, leaving 8 bases not matched to a gene. Germline CDR1 is SGHTA and CDR2 is FQGNSA. Here the CDR3 DNA reads TGTGCCAGCAGCCCAGACGGGACAGGGGTAACAGATACGCAGTATTTT. Translation: CASSPDGTGVTDTQYF.

The chain combines TRBV27 with TRBJ2-5, with unresolved D. The germline gives CDR1 MNHEY, CDR2 SMNVEV (reference sequence). This CDR3 contains 13 residues. The germline V and J ends were trimmed by 5 bases and 1 base, with 8 bases remaining between them. CDR3 DNA sequence: TGTGCCAGCAGTCCTACCTTCCAAGAGACCCAGTACTTC. Protein sequence: CASSPTFQETQYF.